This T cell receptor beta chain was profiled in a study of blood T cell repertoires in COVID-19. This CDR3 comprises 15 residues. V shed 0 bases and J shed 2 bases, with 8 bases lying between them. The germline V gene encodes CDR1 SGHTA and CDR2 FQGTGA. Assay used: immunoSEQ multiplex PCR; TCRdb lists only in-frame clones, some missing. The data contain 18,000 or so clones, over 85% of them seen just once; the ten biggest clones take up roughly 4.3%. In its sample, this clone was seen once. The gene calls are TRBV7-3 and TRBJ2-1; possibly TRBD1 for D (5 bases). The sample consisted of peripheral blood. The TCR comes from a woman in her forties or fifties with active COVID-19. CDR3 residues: CASSLTVTAYNEQFF. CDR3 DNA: TGTGCCAGCAGCTTAACGGTGACAGCCTACAATGAGCAGTTCTTC.